This TCR beta chain was documented in a study of identical twins. The CDR3 has 14 amino acids. Germline-derived CDR1 and CDR2 are MDHEN and SYDVKM. Trimming took 5 bases from V and 3 from J; bases not matched to a gene: 7. A note on this clonotype: Its antigen is unknown.

Among all donors, each was a healthy Caucasian. Study-wide results and limits: Beta out-of-frame sequences displayed a weaker excess of sharing between twins. Without tracking the same donors, conclusions rested on cross-sectional statistical analysis.

In TCRdb, the 5' RACE reads were re-called with MiXCR into one record per CDR3 protein. The repertoire holds about 530,000 distinct CDR3 sequences, with 20% to 25% as singletons. These same records also appear under a second study, on yellow fever vaccine responses in identical twins.

The source is a woman under 30 in good health. The sample taken for sequencing was CD4+ T cells sorted from blood. The chain links TRBV28 to TRBJ2-7; 7 nucleotides agree with TRBD2. The CDR3 here is CASSKTSSRYEQYF. The CDR3 bases are TGTGCCAGCAGTAAGACTAGCAGTCGCTACGAGCAGTACTTC.